This TCR beta chain is drawn from a study of cytomegalovirus exposure and HLA in healthy donors. Study-level results: HLA alleles showed associations with approximately 15,000 TCR beta sequences in a later analysis, at a 0.05 false discovery rate. One variant, a missense change in DCLRE1C, was linked in a later analysis to TCR beta V- and J-gene trimming.

The PCR made use of 60 Vbeta and 13 Jbeta primers. The repertoire was sequenced with immunoSEQ multiplex PCR; TCRdb's copy has only in-frame clones and lacks some. The sample gives around 40,000 clones, 68% of which show up once; around 3.9% is in the top ten. Comments on this clone: The target antigen is unknown.

Specimen: PBMCs. The TCR sequence derives from a man aged 35 to 55 in good health and CMV-seronegative.

CDR3 region: CASSFARGREKLFF. DNA for the CDR3: TGTGCCAGCAGTTTCGCACGCGGGAGGGAAAAACTGTTTTTT. The chain carries TRBV27 and TRBJ1-4; D uncertain. The length of the CDR3 is 14 residues. Germline CDR1 is MNHEY and CDR2 is SMNVEV (reference sequence). The V end lost 3 bases, the J end lost 8 bases, and 13 bases lay between the germline ends.